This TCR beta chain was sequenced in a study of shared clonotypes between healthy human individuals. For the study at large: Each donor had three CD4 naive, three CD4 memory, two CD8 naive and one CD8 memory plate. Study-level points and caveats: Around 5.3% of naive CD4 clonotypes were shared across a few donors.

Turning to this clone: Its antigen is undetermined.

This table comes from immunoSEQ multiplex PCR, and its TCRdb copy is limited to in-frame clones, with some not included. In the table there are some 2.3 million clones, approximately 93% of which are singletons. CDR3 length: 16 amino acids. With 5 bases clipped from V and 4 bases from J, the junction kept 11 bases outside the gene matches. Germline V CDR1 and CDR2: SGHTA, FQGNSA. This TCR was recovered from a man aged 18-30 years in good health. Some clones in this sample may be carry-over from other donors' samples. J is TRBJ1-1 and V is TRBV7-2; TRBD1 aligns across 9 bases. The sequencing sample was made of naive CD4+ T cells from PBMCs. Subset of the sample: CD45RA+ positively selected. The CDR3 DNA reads TGTGCCAGCAGCCCCCGGACAGGGGATAAAGGCACTGAAGCTTTCTTT. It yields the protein CASSPRTGDKGTEAFF. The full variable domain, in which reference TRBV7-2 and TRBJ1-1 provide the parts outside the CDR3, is GAGVSQSPSNKVTEKGKDVELRCDPISGHTALYWYRQSLGQGLEFLIYFQGNSAPDKSGLPSDRFSAERTGGSVSTLTIQRTQQEDSAVYLCASSPRTGDKGTEAFFGQGTRLTVV.